This T cell receptor beta chain was sequenced in a study of T cells in narcolepsy. Study-level findings and limits: No autoreactive T cell clone sequences appeared in some memory CD4+ repertoires. Healthy controls reportedly lacked the autoreactive clonotypes serially found in patients' blood. Comparing one patient's CSF and blood CD4+ clonotypes highlighted HCRT- and TRIB2-specific autoreactive clonotypes.

The CDR3 loop spans 15 amino acids. Germline V gene lookup returns CDR1 SNHLY and CDR2 FYNNEI. Concerning this clone: Its target is unknown. A read error may produce the germline difference seen at one junction end.

The protocol was immunoSEQ multiplex PCR, while the TCRdb copy is restricted to in-frame clones and leaves out a portion. The sample consists of 25,000 to 30,000 clones, around 78% of them appearing once. Sequences were obtained from CD45RA- memory CD4+ T cells from PBMCs. The source is a human donor with narcolepsy. The rearrangement links TRBV2 to TRBJ2-3; no clear D gene. CDR3 DNA: TGTGCCAGCAGTCCAGACACCGGTTCCACAGTTACGCAGTATTTT. Protein sequence: CASSPDTGSTVTQYF. Looking up the rest from reference TRBV2 and TRBJ2-3 gives the full variable domain: EPEVTQTPSHQVTQMGQEVILRCVPISNHLYFYWYRQILGQKVEFLVSFYNNEISEKSEIFDDQFSVERPDGSNFTLKIRSTKLEDSAMYFCASSPDTGSTVTQYFGPGTRLTVL.